The subject of this entry is one T cell receptor beta chain. This specimen comes from a study of T-cell memory formation after mild COVID-19. TCRdb re-called the 5' RACE reads through MiXCR, storing one row per CDR3 protein. The sample shows more than 80,000 distinct CDR3 sequences, around an eighth of them seen only once. The CDR3 totals 13 residues. V shed 4 bases and J shed 5 bases, with 13 bases lying between them. The germline V gene encodes CDR1 SGHKS and CDR2 YYEKEE (reference sequence). V gene TRBV5-5 combines with J gene TRBJ2-7; no definite D call. Material: PBMCs or a T cell subset sorted from them (not recorded which). The receptor comes from an adult woman who had mild COVID-19 (a few samples of this study predate the infection). Cell type and time point are not known. The DNA of the CDR3 is TGTGCCAGCAGCGGTGCAGTGGGGAACGAGCAGTACTTC. Amino acid sequence: CASSGAVGNEQYF.